The sequence of this T cell receptor beta chain was determined in a study of CD8 T cells in ankylosing spondylitis. This clonotype occurred many times. V shed 4 bases and J shed 1 base, with 7 bases lying between them. The CDR3 sequence is 13 residues long. MiXCR, applied by TCRdb to the 5' RACE reads, yields one record per CDR3 protein. The profile shows about 250,000 distinct CDR3 sequences, 10% of them singletons. The receptor's source is a male donor with ankylosing spondylitis or in good health (not recorded which). The genes are TRBV12-3 or TRBV12-4 and TRBJ1-1, with D uncertain. The specimen was blood, either unsorted or a sorted T cell fraction (not recorded which). This chain's CDR3 is CASSSWGNTEAFF. The CDR3 nucleotides are TGTGCCAGCAGTTCGTGGGGGAACACTGAAGCTTTCTTT.